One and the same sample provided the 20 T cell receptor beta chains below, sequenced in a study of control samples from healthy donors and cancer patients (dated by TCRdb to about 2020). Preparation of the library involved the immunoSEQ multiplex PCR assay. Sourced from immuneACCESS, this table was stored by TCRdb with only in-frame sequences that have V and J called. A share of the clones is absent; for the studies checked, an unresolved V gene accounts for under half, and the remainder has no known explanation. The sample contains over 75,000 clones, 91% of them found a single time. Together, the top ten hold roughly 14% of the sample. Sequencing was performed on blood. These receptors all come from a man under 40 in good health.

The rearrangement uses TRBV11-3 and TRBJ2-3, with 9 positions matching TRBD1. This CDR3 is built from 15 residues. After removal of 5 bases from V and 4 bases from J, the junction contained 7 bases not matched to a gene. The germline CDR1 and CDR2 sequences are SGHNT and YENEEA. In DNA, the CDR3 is TGTGCCAGCAGCCCGGGGGACAGGGTGTCAGATACGCAGTATTTT. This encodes CASSPGDRVSDTQYF. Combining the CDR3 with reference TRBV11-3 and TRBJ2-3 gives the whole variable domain EAGVVQSPRYKIIEKKQPVAFWCNPISGHNTLYWYLQNLGQGPELLIRYENEEAVDDSQLPKDRFSAERLKGVDSTLKIQPAELGDSAVYLCASSPGDRVSDTQYFGPGTRLTVL.

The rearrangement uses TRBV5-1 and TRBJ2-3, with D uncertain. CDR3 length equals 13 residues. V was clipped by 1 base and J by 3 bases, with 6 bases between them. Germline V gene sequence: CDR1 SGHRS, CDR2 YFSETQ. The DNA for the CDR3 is TGCGCCAGCAGCTTGTTGCTTACAGATACGCAGTATTTT. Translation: CASSLLLTDTQYF.

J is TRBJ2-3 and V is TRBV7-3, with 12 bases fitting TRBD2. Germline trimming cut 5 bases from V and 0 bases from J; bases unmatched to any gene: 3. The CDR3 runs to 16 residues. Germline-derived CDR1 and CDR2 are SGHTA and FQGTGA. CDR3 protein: CASSPGTSGSTDTQYF. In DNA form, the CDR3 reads TGTGCCAGCAGCCCGGGGACTAGCGGGAGCACAGATACGCAGTATTTT.

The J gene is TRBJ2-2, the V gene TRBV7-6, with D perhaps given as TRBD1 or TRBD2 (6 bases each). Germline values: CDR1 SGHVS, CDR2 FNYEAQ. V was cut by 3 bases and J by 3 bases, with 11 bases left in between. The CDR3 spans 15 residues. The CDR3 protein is CASSFRGPDTGELFF. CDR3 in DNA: TGTGCCAGCAGCTTCCGGGGGCCTGACACCGGGGAGCTGTTTTTT.

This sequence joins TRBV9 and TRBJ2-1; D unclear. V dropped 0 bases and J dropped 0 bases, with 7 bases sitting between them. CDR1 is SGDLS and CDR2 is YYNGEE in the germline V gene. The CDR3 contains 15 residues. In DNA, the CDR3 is TGTGCCAGCAGCGTAGGAGACACCTCCTACAATGAGCAGTTCTTC. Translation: CASSVGDTSYNEQFF.

The CDR3 DNA reads TGTGCCAGCTCACCACGCGGACTAGCGGGAGGGCAGCATGAGCAGTTCTTC. Protein sequence: CASSPRGLAGGQHEQFF. V and J are TRBV18 and TRBJ2-1; 15 bases match TRBD2. The germline CDR1 and CDR2 sequences are KGHSH and LQKENI. V shed 1 base and J 8 bases; nucleotides not matched to a gene: 6. The CDR3 extends over 17 amino acids.

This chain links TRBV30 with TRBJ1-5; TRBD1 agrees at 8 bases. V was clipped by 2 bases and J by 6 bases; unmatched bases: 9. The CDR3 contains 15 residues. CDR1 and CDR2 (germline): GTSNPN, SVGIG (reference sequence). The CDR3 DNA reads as TGTGCCTGGAGTCCCGACTCCAGGGGGCCTCAGCCCCAGCATTTT. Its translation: CAWSPDSRGPQPQHF.

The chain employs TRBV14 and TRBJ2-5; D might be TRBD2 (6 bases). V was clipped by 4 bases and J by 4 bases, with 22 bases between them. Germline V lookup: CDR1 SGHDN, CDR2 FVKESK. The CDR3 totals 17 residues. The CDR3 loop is CASSRETGTPLRETQYF. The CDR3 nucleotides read TGTGCCAGCAGCCGCGAAACCGGGACTCCTTTACGAGAGACCCAGTACTTC.

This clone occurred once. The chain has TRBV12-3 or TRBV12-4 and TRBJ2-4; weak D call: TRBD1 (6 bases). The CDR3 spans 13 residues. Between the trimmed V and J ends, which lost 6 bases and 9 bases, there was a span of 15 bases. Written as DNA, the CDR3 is TGTGCCAGCAGATCAGGACAGTCGCCCATTCAGTACTTC. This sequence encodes CASRSGQSPIQYF.

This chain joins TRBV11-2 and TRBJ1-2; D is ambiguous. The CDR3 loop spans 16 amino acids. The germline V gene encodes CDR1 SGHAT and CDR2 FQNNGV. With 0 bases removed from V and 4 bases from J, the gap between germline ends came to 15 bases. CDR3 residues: CASSLDGFRQSYGYTF. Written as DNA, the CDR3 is TGTGCCAGCAGCTTAGATGGTTTTCGGCAGAGCTATGGCTACACCTTC.

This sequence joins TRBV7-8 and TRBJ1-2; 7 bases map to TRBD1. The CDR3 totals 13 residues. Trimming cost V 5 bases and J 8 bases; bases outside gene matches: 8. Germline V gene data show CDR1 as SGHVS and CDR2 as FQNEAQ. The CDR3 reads CASSPSGTEGYTF. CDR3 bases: TGTGCCAGCAGCCCCAGCGGGACAGAAGGCTACACCTTC. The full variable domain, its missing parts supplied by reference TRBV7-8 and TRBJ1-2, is GAGVSQSPRYKVAKRGQDVALRCDPISGHVSLFWYQQALGQGPEFLTYFQNEAQLDKSGLPSDRFFAERPEGSVSTLKIQRTQQEDSAVYLCASSPSGTEGYTFGSGTRLTVV.

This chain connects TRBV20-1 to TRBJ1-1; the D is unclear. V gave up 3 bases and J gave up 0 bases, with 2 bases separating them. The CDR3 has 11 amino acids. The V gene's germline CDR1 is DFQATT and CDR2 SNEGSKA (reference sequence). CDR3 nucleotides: TGCAGTGCTAGCGTGAACACTGAAGCTTTCTTT. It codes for CSASVNTEAFF.

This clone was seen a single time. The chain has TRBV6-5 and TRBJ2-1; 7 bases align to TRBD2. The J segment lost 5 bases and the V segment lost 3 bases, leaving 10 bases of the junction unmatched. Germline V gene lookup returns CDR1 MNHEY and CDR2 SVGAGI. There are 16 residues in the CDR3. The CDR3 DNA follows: TGTGCCAGCAGTTATAGTCGAGGGAGGGATGACAATGAGCAGTTCTTC. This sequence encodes CASSYSRGRDDNEQFF.

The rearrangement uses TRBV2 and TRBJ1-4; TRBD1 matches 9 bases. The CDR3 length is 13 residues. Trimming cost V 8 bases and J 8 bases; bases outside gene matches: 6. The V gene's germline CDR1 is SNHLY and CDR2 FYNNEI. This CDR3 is CASERQGGEKLFF. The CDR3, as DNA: TGTGCCAGCGAGAGACAGGGGGGGGAAAAACTGTTTTTT.

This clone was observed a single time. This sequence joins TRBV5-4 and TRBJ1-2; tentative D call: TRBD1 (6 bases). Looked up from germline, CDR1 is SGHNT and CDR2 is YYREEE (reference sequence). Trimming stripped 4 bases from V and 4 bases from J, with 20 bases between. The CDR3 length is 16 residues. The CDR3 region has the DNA TGTGCCAGCAGCCCGACCCTAGGACAGAGTGGCTATGGCTACACCTTC. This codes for CASSPTLGQSGYGYTF. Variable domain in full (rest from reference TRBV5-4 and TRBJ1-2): ETGVTQSPTHLIKTRGQQVTLRCSSQSGHNTVSWYQQALGQGPQFIFQYYREEENGRGNFPPRFSGLQFPNYSSELNVNALELDDSALYLCASSPTLGQSGYGYTFGSGTRLTVV.

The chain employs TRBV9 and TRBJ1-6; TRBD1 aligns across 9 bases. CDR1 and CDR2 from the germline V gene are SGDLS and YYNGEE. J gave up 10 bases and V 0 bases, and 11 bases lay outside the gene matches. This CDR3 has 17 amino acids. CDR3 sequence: CASSVATGGTGNSPLHF. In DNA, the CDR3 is TGTGCCAGCAGCGTAGCTACGGGGGGGACAGGGAACTCACCCCTCCACTTT. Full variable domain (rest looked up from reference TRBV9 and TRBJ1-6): DSGVTQTPKHLITATGQRVTLRCSPRSGDLSVYWYQQSLDQGLQFLIQYYNGEERAKGNILERFSAQQFPDLHSELNLSSLELGDSALYFCASSVATGGTGNSPLHFGNGTRLTVT.

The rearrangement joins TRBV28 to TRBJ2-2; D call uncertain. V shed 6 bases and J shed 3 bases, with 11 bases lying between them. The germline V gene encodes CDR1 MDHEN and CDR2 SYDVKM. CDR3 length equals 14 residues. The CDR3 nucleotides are TGTGCCAGCAGCCCGCGCGGTTACACCGGGGAGCTGTTTTTT. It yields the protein CASSPRGYTGELFF. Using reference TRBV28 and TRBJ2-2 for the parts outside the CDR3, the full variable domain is DVKVTQSSRYLVKRTGEKVFLECVQDMDHENMFWYRQDPGLGLRLIYFSYDVKMKEKGDIPEGYSVSREKKERFSLILESASTNQTSMYLCASSPRGYTGELFFGEGSRLTVL.

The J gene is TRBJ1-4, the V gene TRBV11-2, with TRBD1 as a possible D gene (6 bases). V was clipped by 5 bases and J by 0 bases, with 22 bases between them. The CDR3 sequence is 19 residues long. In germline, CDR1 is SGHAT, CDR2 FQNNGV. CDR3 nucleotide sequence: TGTGCCAGCAGCCGACGTTCCGGGGGGCGGATTTCAACTAATGAAAAACTGTTTTTT. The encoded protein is CASSRRSGGRISTNEKLFF.

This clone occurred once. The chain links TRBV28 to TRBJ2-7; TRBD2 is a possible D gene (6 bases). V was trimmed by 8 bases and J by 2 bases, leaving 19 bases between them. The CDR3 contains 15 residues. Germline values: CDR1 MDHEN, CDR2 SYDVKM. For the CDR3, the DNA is TGTGCCAGCCAATTGGGGAGGACCCCAGCCTACGAGCAGTACTTC. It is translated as CASQLGRTPAYEQYF.

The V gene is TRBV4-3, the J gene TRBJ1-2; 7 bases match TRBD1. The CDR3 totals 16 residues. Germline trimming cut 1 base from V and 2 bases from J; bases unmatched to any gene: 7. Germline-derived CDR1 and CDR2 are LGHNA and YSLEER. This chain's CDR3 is CASSQAADRDNYGYTF. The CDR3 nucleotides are TGCGCCAGCAGCCAAGCTGCAGACAGGGACAACTATGGCTACACCTTC.